This entry describes one T cell receptor beta chain. Its antigen is still unknown. Produced via immunoSEQ multiplex PCR; TCRdb's table is partial and in-frame only. The data contain 180,000 or so clones, 70% to 90% of them singletons. This sample stems from a study of Ad26.COV2.S vaccination and SARS-CoV-2 variants. Study outcomes and limitations: There was reportedly substantial breadth in spike-specific CD8+ and CD4+ T cell responses after vaccination.

From germline, CDR1 is SGHTA and CDR2 FQGTGA. The CDR3 has 14 residues. V was clipped by 3 bases and J by 3 bases; unmatched bases: 4. This chain uses TRBV7-3 with TRBJ2-7; TRBD1 matches 8 bases. The clonotype was recovered from a human donor who had recovered from COVID-19. The specimen was peripheral blood, collected after recovery from COVID-19. The CDR3 reads CASSFPTGVYEQYF. CDR3 DNA sequence: TGTGCCAGCAGCTTCCCGACAGGGGTCTACGAGCAGTACTTC. The variable domain in full, with the rest retrieved from reference TRBV7-3 and TRBJ2-7, is GAGVSQTPSNKVTEKGKYVELRCDPISGHTALYWYRQSLGQGPEFLIYFQGTGAADDSGLPNDRFFAVRPEGSVSTLKIQRTERGDSAVYLCASSFPTGVYEQYFGPGTRLTVT.